Presented here are 22 T cell receptor beta chains from one specimen sequenced in a study of shared clonotypes between healthy human individuals. Sequencing was performed with immunoSEQ multiplex PCR; in TCRdb, only in-frame clones are kept and a portion is missing. The table includes 600,000 to 750,000 clones, around 70% detected once. The sequencing sample was made of memory CD4+ T cells sorted from blood. The subset: CD45RA-negative fraction. Source of these receptors: a young woman in good health.

This sequence joins TRBV28 and TRBJ2-7, with D unclear. The V gene's germline CDR1 is MDHEN and CDR2 SYDVKM. The CDR3 runs 14 residues. Trimming shortened V by 1 base and J by 2 bases, and 9 bases separated the two germline ends. DNA of the CDR3: TGTGCCAGCAGTTTATCGACACCTCCCTACGAGCAGTACTTC. It specifies CASSLSTPPYEQYF.

The genes are TRBV6-1 and TRBJ1-1; tentative D call: TRBD1 (6 bases). The CDR3 totals 13 residues. Germline CDR1 MNHNS, CDR2 SASEGT. V lost 7 bases and J 1 base, leaving 10 bases between the germline ends. CDR3 loop: CASTRTENTEAFF. The CDR3 DNA sequence: TGTGCCAGCACTAGGACAGAGAACACTGAAGCTTTCTTT.

The gene calls are TRBV28 and TRBJ2-5, with D maybe TRBD2 (5 bases). Trimming cost V 3 bases and J 7 bases, with 21 bases left between them. Germline V gene data show CDR1 as MDHEN and CDR2 as SYDVKM. The CDR3 runs 16 residues. CDR3 DNA: TGTGCCAGCAGTTTTATCCCTCGAGCGGCCATCGGGACCCAGTACTTC. Translation gives CASSFIPRAAIGTQYF.

Concerning this clone itself: A much larger clone lies a single base off, so this may be a read error. Within the sample, other DNA sequences also encode this same CDR3. The gene calls are TRBV5-1 and TRBJ2-1, with TRBD2 identical over 8 bases. The CDR3 totals 15 residues. Trimming cost V 0 bases and J 4 bases; bases outside gene matches: 3. Germline V gene lookup returns CDR1 SGHRS and CDR2 YFSETQ. The CDR3 DNA reads TGCGCCAGCAGCTTGGTTTCTAGCGGGTACAATGAGCAGTTCTTC. This translates into CASSLVSSGYNEQFF.

This chain uses TRBV30 with TRBJ1-3; D is ambiguous. CDR1 and CDR2 (germline): GTSNPN, SVGIG (reference sequence). Trimming pared 3 bases from V and 7 bases from J, leaving 10 bases between. CDR3 size: 12 residues. Here the CDR3 reads CAWSALANTIYF. Written as DNA, the CDR3 is TGTGCCTGGAGCGCCTTAGCGAACACCATATATTTT.

The CDR3 DNA reads TGTGCCAGCAGTGATCGGCCGACCTCCGGGGAGCTGTTTTTT. Translation: CASSDRPTSGELFF. J is TRBJ2-2 and V is TRBV2; no firm D call. The CDR3 runs to 14 residues. The ends were cut back, 3 bases at V and 6 bases at J, with 11 bases in the middle. Germline assignment: CDR1 SNHLY and CDR2 FYNNEI.

This sequence joins TRBV7-8 and TRBJ2-1; 8 bases are shared with TRBD2. Germline CDR1 and CDR2: SGHVS and FQNEAQ. V shed 1 base, J shed 4 bases, and the junction held 3 bases outside the gene matches. This CDR3 region has 15 residues. CDR3 coding DNA: TGTGCCAGCAGCTTAGGAGCGGGAGTGTACAATGAGCAGTTCTTC. This gives the protein CASSLGAGVYNEQFF.

The chain couples TRBV9 to TRBJ2-1, with 8 bases aligning to TRBD2. Trimming removed 2 bases from V and 8 bases from J; junction bases left unmatched: 9. The V gene's germline CDR1 is SGDLS and CDR2 YYNGEE. CDR3 size: 15 residues. The CDR3 reads CASSVGLVSWDEQFF. For the CDR3, the DNA is TGTGCCAGCAGCGTGGGACTAGTCTCTTGGGATGAGCAGTTCTTC.

The chain couples TRBV6-1 to TRBJ1-2, with TRBD1 matching over 9 bases. Germline assignment: CDR1 MNHNS and CDR2 SASEGT. The CDR3 loop spans 14 amino acids. Unmatched junction bases numbered 4, after V lost 6 bases and J lost 2 bases. The CDR3 DNA sequence: TGTGCCAGCAGATCAGGGACAGGGAACTATGGCTACACCTTC. Amino acids: CASRSGTGNYGYTF.

This chain links TRBV27 with TRBJ2-1; maybe TRBD2 (5 bases). The V end was cut by 0 bases, the J end by 9 bases, with 12 bases between. The CDR3 loop spans 14 amino acids. In germline, CDR1 is MNHEY, CDR2 SMNVEV (reference sequence). The CDR3 DNA follows: TGTGCCAGCAGTTTATCGAGGGCTAGTCCTGAGCAGTTCTTC. Its translation: CASSLSRASPEQFF.

This clone was found once. The chain combines TRBV6-1 with TRBJ1-1, with D unclear. Trimming left V 4 bases short and J 4 bases short, with 4 bases between. CDR1 is MNHNS, CDR2 SASEGT, per germline. The CDR3 extends over 11 amino acids. CDR3 residues: CASSVSTEAFF. The CDR3 nucleotides read TGTGCCAGCAGTGTAAGCACTGAAGCTTTCTTT.

This clone was observed a handful of times. This sample also contains other DNA sequences that code for the same CDR3. The chain joins TRBV5-1 to TRBJ2-2, with D perhaps matching TRBD2 (6 bases). V was clipped by 2 bases and J by 0 bases, with 8 bases between them. CDR1 and CDR2 (germline): SGHRS, YFSETQ. The CDR3 totals 15 residues. This CDR3 is CASSFGTANTGELFF. CDR3 DNA: TGCGCCAGCAGCTTTGGGACTGCGAACACCGGGGAGCTGTTTTTT.

V is TRBV5-1 and J is TRBJ2-3, with unresolved D. V was shortened by 0 bases and J by 4 bases, with 15 bases between the two germline ends. The germline V gene has CDR1 SGHRS and CDR2 YFSETQ. This CDR3 comprises 16 residues. The chain's CDR3 is CASSLGPVLMPDTQYF. For the CDR3, the DNA is TGCGCCAGCAGCTTGGGGCCTGTTTTAATGCCAGATACGCAGTATTTT. Variable domain in full (rest from reference TRBV5-1 and TRBJ2-3): KAGVTQTPRYLIKTRGQQVTLSCSPISGHRSVSWYQQTPGQGLQFLFEYFSETQRNKGNFPGRFSGRQFSNSRSEMNVSTLELGDSALYLCASSLGPVLMPDTQYFGPGTRLTVL.

V and J are TRBV28 and TRBJ2-7; the match to TRBD2 covers 7 bases. CDR1 and CDR2 (germline): MDHEN, SYDVKM. CDR3 length: 13 residues. V was pared by 4 bases and J by 2 bases, with 2 bases of the junction left unmatched. The CDR3 is CASSSLAAYEQYF. The CDR3 region has the DNA TGTGCCAGCAGTTCCCTAGCGGCCTACGAGCAGTACTTC. Based on the CDR3 plus reference TRBV28 and TRBJ2-7, the full variable domain is DVKVTQSSRYLVKRTGEKVFLECVQDMDHENMFWYRQDPGLGLRLIYFSYDVKMKEKGDIPEGYSVSREKKERFSLILESASTNQTSMYLCASSSLAAYEQYFGPGTRLTVT.

This chain connects TRBV28 to TRBJ1-5; TRBD1 agrees at 9 bases. Germline V gene data show CDR1 as MDHEN and CDR2 as SYDVKM. This CDR3 spans 15 amino acids. The V segment lost 6 bases and the J segment 15 bases; nucleotides outside the gene matches: 18. The CDR3 nucleotides read TGTGCCAGCAGCCGTCTGACAGGGGGTCAGTTTCGACTGCATTTT. It translates to CASSRLTGGQFRLHF.

CDR3 loop: CASSWDREKETQYF. CDR3 bases: TGTGCCAGCAGTTGGGACAGAGAGAAGGAGACCCAGTACTTC. V usage is TRBV6-1 and J usage is TRBJ2-5, with 7 bases aligning to TRBD1. The length of the CDR3 is 14 residues. The germline gives CDR1 MNHNS, CDR2 SASEGT. Trimming removed 5 bases from V and 5 bases from J; junction bases left unmatched: 8.

This clone turned up a few times. The rearrangement uses TRBV2 and TRBJ2-1; 9 bases map to TRBD2. Germline V gene sequence: CDR1 SNHLY, CDR2 FYNNEI. V trimming: 3 bases; J trimming: 0 bases; junction bases outside the gene matches: 3. This CDR3 has 16 residues. The CDR3 sequence is CASSDLSGSSYNEQFF. The CDR3 bases are TGTGCCAGCAGTGACCTTAGCGGGAGCTCCTACAATGAGCAGTTCTTC.

The rearrangement joins TRBV15 to TRBJ2-4; a possible D gene is TRBD1 (6 bases). Germline CDR1 and CDR2: LNHNV and YYDKDF (reference sequence). Trimming took off 0 bases at V and 0 bases at J, with 15 bases between the two ends. The CDR3 is 18 residues long. CDR3: CATSRDLDSLLAKNIQYF. The CDR3 DNA sequence: TGTGCCACCAGCAGAGATCTGGACAGCCTACTAGCCAAAAACATTCAGTACTTC. Supplemented by reference TRBV15 and TRBJ2-4, the full variable domain reads DAMVIQNPRYQVTQFGKPVTLSCSQTLNHNVMYWYQQKSSQAPKLLFHYYDKDFNNEADTPDNFQSRRPNTSFCFLDIRSPGLGDTAMYLCATSRDLDSLLAKNIQYFGAGTRLSVL.

This chain links TRBV28 with TRBJ1-5; D unresolved. Between the trimmed V and J ends, which lost 2 bases and 0 bases, there was a span of 8 bases. The CDR3 loop spans 15 amino acids. Germline V gene lookup returns CDR1 MDHEN and CDR2 SYDVKM. This CDR3 reads CASSLVVNSNQPQHF. DNA of the CDR3: TGTGCCAGCAGTTTAGTGGTGAATAGCAATCAGCCCCAGCATTTT.

This chain uses TRBV5-4 with TRBJ2-1; 7 bases fit TRBD2. This CDR3 has 17 amino acids. The junction had 6 bases not matched to a gene; V was cut back by 0 bases and J by 0 bases. CDR1 SGHNT and CDR2 YYREEE come from the germline V gene (reference sequence). The CDR3 DNA sequence: TGTGCCAGCAGCTTGGGACTAGCCCTAAGCTCCTACAATGAGCAGTTCTTC. Translated: CASSLGLALSSYNEQFF.

The rearrangement joins TRBV27 to TRBJ2-7; 11 nucleotides match TRBD1. V was pared by 6 bases and J by 4 bases, with 11 bases of the junction left unmatched. Germline V lookup: CDR1 MNHEY, CDR2 SMNVEV (reference sequence). The CDR3 has 16 residues. CDR3 DNA: TGTGCCAGCAGCCACACCTCCGGGACAGGGGGTTACGAGCAGTACTTC. Protein: CASSHTSGTGGYEQYF.

The chain combines TRBV19 with TRBJ2-1; 12 bases are a match to TRBD2. This CDR3 region has 15 residues. V dropped 3 bases and J dropped 5; count of bases not matched to a gene: 2. The germline gives CDR1 LNHDA, CDR2 SQIVND (reference sequence). The CDR3 bases are TGTGCCAGTAGTATCGGACTAGCGGGGCACAATGAGCAGTTCTTC. It codes for CASSIGLAGHNEQFF.